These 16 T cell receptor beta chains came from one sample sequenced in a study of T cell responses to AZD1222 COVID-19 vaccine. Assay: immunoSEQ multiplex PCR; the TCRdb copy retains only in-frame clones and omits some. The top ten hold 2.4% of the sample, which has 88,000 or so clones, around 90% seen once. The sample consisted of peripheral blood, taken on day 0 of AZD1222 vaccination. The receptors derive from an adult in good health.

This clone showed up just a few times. The CDR3 sequence: CASSYNEPRAGELFF. The CDR3 region has the DNA TGTGCCAGCAGTTACAACGAACCGAGGGCCGGGGAGCTGTTTTTT. The genes are TRBV6-2 or TRBV6-3 and TRBJ2-2; TRBD2 is a possible D gene (5 bases). The V end lost 2 bases, the J end lost 6 bases, and 13 bases lay between the germline ends. The germline CDR1 and CDR2 sequences are MNHEY and SVGEGT. There are 15 residues in the CDR3.

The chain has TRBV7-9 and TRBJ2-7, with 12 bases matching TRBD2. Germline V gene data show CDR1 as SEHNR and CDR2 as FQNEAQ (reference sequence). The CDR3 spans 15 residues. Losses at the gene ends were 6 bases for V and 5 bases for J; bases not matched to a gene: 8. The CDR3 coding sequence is TGTGCCAGCAGTTTGGCTAGCGGGAGGGCCCACGAGCAGTACTTC. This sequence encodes CASSLASGRAHEQYF.

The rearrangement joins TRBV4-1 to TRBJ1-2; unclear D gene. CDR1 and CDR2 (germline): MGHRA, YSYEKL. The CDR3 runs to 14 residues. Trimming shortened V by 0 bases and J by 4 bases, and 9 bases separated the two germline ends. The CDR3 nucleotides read TGCGCCAGCAGCCAAGATACCTTGGGCTATGGCTACACCTTC. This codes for CASSQDTLGYGYTF.

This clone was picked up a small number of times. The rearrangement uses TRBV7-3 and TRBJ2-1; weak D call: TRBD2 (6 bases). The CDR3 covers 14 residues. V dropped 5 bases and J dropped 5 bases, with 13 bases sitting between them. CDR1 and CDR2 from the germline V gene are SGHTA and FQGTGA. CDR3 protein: CASSLGRDHNEQFF. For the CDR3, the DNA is TGTGCCAGCAGCCTGGGGCGGGACCACAATGAGCAGTTCTTC. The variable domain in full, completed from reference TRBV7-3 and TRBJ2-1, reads GAGVSQTPSNKVTEKGKYVELRCDPISGHTALYWYRQSLGQGPEFLIYFQGTGAADDSGLPNDRFFAVRPEGSVSTLKIQRTERGDSAVYLCASSLGRDHNEQFFGPGTRLTVL.

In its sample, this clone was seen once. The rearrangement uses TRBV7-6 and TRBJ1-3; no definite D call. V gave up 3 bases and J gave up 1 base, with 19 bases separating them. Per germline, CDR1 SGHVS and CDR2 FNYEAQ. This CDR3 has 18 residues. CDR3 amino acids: CASSFTAWVGSSGNTIYF. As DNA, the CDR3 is TGTGCCAGCAGCTTTACCGCTTGGGTAGGAAGTTCTGGAAACACCATATATTTT.

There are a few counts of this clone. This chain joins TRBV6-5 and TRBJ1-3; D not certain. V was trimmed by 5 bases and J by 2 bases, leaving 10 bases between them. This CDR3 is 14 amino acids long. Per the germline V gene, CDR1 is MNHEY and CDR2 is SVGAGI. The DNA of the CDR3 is TGTGCCAGCAGTCCAACTCAAACTGGAAACACCATATATTTT. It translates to CASSPTQTGNTIYF.

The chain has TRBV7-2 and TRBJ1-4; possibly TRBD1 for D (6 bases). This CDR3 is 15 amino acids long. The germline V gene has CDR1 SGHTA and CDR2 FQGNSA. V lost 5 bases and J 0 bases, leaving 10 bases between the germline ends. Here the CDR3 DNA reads TGTGCCAGCAGCGACAGGAGCGCAACTAATGAAAAACTGTTTTTT. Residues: CASSDRSATNEKLFF.

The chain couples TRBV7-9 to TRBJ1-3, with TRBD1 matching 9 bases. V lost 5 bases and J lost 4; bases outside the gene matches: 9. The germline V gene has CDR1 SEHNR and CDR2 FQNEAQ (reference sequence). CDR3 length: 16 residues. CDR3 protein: CASSPRGQGIGNTIYF. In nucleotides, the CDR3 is TGTGCCAGCAGCCCTCGGGGACAGGGAATAGGAAACACCATATATTTT.

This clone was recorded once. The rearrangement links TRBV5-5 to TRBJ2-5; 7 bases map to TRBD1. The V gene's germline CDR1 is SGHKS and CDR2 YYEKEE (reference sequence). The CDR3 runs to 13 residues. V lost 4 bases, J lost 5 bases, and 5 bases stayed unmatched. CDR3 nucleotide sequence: TGTGCCAGCAGCCCCCAGGGGGTTGAGACCCAGTACTTC. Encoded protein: CASSPQGVETQYF.

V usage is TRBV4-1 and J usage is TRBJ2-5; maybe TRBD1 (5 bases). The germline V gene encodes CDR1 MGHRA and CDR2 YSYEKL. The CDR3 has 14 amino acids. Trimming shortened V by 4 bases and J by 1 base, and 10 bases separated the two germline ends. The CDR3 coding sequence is TGCGCCAGCAGCCTAGGGGCCCTCCAAGAGACCCAGTACTTC. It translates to CASSLGALQETQYF.

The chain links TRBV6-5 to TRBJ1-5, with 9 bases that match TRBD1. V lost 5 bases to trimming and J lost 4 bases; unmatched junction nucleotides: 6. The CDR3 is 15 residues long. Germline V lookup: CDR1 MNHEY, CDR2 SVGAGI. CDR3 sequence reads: CASSRTGTGNQPQHF. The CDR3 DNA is TGTGCCAGCAGTCGAACCGGGACAGGGAATCAGCCCCAGCATTTT.

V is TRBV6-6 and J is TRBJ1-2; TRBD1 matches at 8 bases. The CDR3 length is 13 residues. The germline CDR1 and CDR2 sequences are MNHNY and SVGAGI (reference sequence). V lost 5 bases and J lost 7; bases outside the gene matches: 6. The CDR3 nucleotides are TGTGCCAGCAGTGGACAGGGCAAAAGTGGCTACACCTTC. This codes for CASSGQGKSGYTF.

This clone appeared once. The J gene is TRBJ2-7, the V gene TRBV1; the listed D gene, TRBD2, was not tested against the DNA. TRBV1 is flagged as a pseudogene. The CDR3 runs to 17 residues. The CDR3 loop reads CTSSQDRASGYSYEQYF. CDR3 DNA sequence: TGCACCAGCAGCCAAGATCGAGCTAGCGGGTACTCCTACGAGCAGTACTTC.

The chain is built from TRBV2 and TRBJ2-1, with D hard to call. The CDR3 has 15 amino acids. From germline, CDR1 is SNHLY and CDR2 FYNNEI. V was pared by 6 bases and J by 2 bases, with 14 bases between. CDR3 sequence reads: CASSDGPATYNEQFF. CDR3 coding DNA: TGTGCCAGCAGCGACGGACCCGCAACCTACAATGAGCAGTTCTTC.

The CDR3 DNA reads TGTGCCAGCAGCCCGGATCAGCCCCAGCATTTT. Translating it yields CASSPDQPQHF. The chain has TRBV7-8 and TRBJ1-5; D uncertain. This CDR3 has 11 amino acids. V was cut by 5 bases and J by 5 bases, with 4 bases left in between. Looked up from germline, CDR1 is SGHVS and CDR2 is FQNEAQ.

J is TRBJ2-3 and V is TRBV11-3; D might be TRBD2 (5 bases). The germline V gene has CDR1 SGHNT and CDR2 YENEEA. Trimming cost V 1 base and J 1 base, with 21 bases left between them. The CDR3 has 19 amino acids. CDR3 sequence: CASSLGLEAEVLGTDTQYF. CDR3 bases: TGTGCCAGCAGCTTAGGGTTAGAAGCGGAAGTCTTGGGCACAGATACGCAGTATTTT.